The 28 T cell receptor beta chains reported below all come from one sample, sequenced in a study of PD-1 blockade in mismatch repair-deficient tumors (dated by TCRdb to the late 2010s). Library preparation used the immunoSEQ multiplex PCR assay. In TCRdb, the immuneACCESS table is reduced to in-frame sequences with V and J assigned. These tables do not hold every clone; where another copy was compared, an unresolved V gene accounts for under half, and the others remain unexplained. The sample includes 80,000 to 100,000 clones, with roughly 80% observed a single time. The ten largest account for under 3% of the sample. In the paper's terms, the time point label means: peripheral blood 12 weeks after first pembrolizumab dose. The sequenced sample was peripheral blood, obtained 12 weeks after starting pembrolizumab. Source of these receptors: an adult with mismatch repair-deficient cancer.

V is TRBV7-6 and J is TRBJ2-1, with 10 bases fitting TRBD2. Germline V gene lookup returns CDR1 SGHVS and CDR2 FNYEAQ. Trimming at V came to 2 bases and at J to 6 bases, leaving 7 bases not matched to a gene. The CDR3 has 16 residues. The CDR3 sequence: CASSLLRLAGVNEQFF. CDR3 DNA: TGTGCCAGCAGCTTACTTAGGCTAGCGGGAGTCAATGAGCAGTTCTTC.

This chain uses TRBV11-2 with TRBJ2-3; D is unresolved. The CDR3 loop spans 14 amino acids. Deletions cut 3 bases from V and 2 bases from J, with 9 bases between. Germline V CDR1 and CDR2: SGHAT, FQNNGV. The CDR3 is CASSFGYYTDTQYF. CDR3 bases: TGTGCCAGCAGCTTCGGATACTACACAGATACGCAGTATTTT.

This rearrangement joins TRBV10-2 to TRBJ2-6; no definite D call. The CDR3 extends over 14 amino acids. The ends were cut back, 0 bases at V and 3 bases at J, with 3 bases in the middle. Germline loops: CDR1 WSHSY, CDR2 SAAADI. The CDR3: CASSESIGANVLTF. As DNA, the CDR3 is TGCGCCAGCAGTGAGTCGATTGGGGCCAACGTCCTGACTTTC.

This clone appeared once. The chain joins TRBV29-1 to TRBJ1-2; 8 bases are shared with TRBD1. Germline V gives CDR1 SQVTM, CDR2 ANQGSEA. The CDR3 has 15 residues. J gave up 4 bases and V 5 bases, and 12 bases lay outside the gene matches. The DNA of the CDR3 is TGCAGCGTTCTGACAGGGGTAGTTGAGCCCTATGGCTACACCTTC. This translates into CSVLTGVVEPYGYTF.

This clone appeared once. The V gene is TRBV10-3, the J gene TRBJ1-3; TRBD1 matches at 7 bases. V lost 6 bases, J lost 0 bases, and 5 bases stayed unmatched. Germline loops: CDR1 ENHRY, CDR2 SYGVKD. There are 15 residues in the CDR3. For the CDR3, the DNA is TGTGCCATCAGCAAAGGACAGGACTCTGGAAACACCATATATTTT. This gives the protein CAISKGQDSGNTIYF.

The V call is TRBV7-9, the J call TRBJ2-6; 7 bases match TRBD2. The V gene end was trimmed by 3 bases and the J gene end by 0 bases; junction bases not matched to a gene: 2. Germline V CDR1 and CDR2: SEHNR, FQNEAQ (reference sequence). CDR3 size: 16 residues. The CDR3 sequence: CASSFGGSSGANVLTF. CDR3 bases: TGTGCCAGCAGCTTCGGGGGGAGCTCTGGGGCCAACGTCCTGACTTTC.

DNA of the CDR3: TGTGCCAGCACCCAGACAGGGGGCTCAACTGAAGCTTTCTTT. Its translation: CASTQTGGSTEAFF. The J gene is TRBJ1-1, the V gene TRBV6-6; 10 nucleotides agree with TRBD1. The CDR3 runs to 14 residues. Germline trimming cut 7 bases from V and 5 bases from J; bases unmatched to any gene: 7. Looked up from germline, CDR1 is MNHNY and CDR2 is SVGAGI (reference sequence).

V usage is TRBV5-5 and J usage is TRBJ2-7; D not certain. Germline V CDR1 and CDR2: SGHKS, YYEKEE (reference sequence). The CDR3 runs to 14 residues. V gave up 0 bases and J gave up 6 bases, with 13 bases separating them. CDR3 loop: CASSLAATTPEQYF. Here the CDR3 DNA reads TGTGCCAGCAGCTTGGCTGCAACCACTCCCGAGCAGTACTTC.

This clone came up once. The rearrangement uses TRBV9 and TRBJ1-1; D gene uncertain. This CDR3 contains 14 residues. Trimming removed 0 bases from V and 1 base from J, with 7 bases in between. Germline CDR1 is SGDLS and CDR2 is YYNGEE. The CDR3 nucleotides read TGTGCCAGCAGCGTAGTCGCCTCGAACACTGAAGCTTTCTTT. Amino acid sequence: CASSVVASNTEAFF.

The chain uses TRBV12-5 and TRBJ1-1; D gene ambiguous. The germline V gene encodes CDR1 LGHNT and CDR2 FRNRAP. V was shortened by 4 bases and J by 8 bases, with 17 bases between the two germline ends. The CDR3 covers 14 residues. This chain's CDR3 is CASGSRTLRQEAFF. In DNA, the CDR3 is TGTGCTAGTGGTTCTCGCACCCTTCGACAAGAAGCTTTCTTT.

This clone appeared once. The chain recombines TRBV5-1 with TRBJ1-1, with D possibly matching TRBD1 (5 bases). V lost 0 bases to trimming and J lost 3 bases, with 12 bases between them. CDR3 size: 15 residues. CDR1 is SGHRS, CDR2 YFSETQ, per germline. DNA of the CDR3: TGCGCCAGCAGCTTGGCCCGGGGGACCTACACTGAAGCTTTCTTT. Translating gives CASSLARGTYTEAFF.

The chain couples TRBV4-1 to TRBJ1-2, with D hard to call. Germline V gives CDR1 MGHRA, CDR2 YSYEKL. V was clipped by 0 bases and J by 4 bases, with 3 bases between them. This CDR3 has 12 residues. CDR3 amino acids: CASSQDLYGYTF. The CDR3 coding sequence is TGCGCCAGCAGCCAAGATCTCTATGGCTACACCTTC.

The chain carries TRBV9 and TRBJ2-6; tentatively, D is TRBD2 (5 bases). CDR1 is SGDLS and CDR2 is YYNGEE in the germline V gene. This CDR3 contains 16 residues. Trimming shortened V by 0 bases and J by 0 bases, and 7 bases separated the two germline ends. CDR3 in DNA: TGTGCCAGCAGCGTAGCTAGCCGCTCTGGGGCCAACGTCCTGACTTTC. Translated, it gives CASSVASRSGANVLTF.

This clone was found once. The V and J genes are TRBV7-8 and TRBJ1-2, with 9 bases identical to TRBD1. Germline CDR1 and CDR2: SGHVS and FQNEAQ. The CDR3 covers 14 residues. Trimming removed 2 bases from V and 8 bases from J; junction bases left unmatched: 6. CDR3 protein: CASSLLQGARGYTF. In DNA form, the CDR3 reads TGTGCCAGCAGCTTACTACAGGGGGCGAGGGGCTACACCTTC.

This clone appeared once. The chain combines TRBV25-1 with TRBJ1-1, with unresolved D. The CDR3 covers 11 residues. Between the trimmed V and J ends, which lost 4 bases and 8 bases, there was a span of 8 bases. Germline CDR1 is MGHDK and CDR2 is SYGVNS. CDR3 sequence (DNA): TGTGCCAGCAGTGGGCGAGGGGAAGCTTTCTTT. It is translated as CASSGRGEAFF.

J is TRBJ1-1 and V is TRBV25-1, with 8 bases matching TRBD1. The CDR3 runs 13 residues. Trimming cost V 7 bases and J 6 bases; bases outside gene matches: 7. Germline V CDR1 and CDR2: MGHDK, SYGVNS. The CDR3 DNA reads TGTGCCAGCACAGGGGGCAGGCTGGCTGAAGCTTTCTTT. Its protein is CASTGGRLAEAFF. The full variable domain, rest sourced from reference TRBV25-1 and TRBJ1-1, is EADIYQTPRYLVIGTGKKITLECSQTMGHDKMYWYQQDPGMELHLIHYSYGVNSTEKGDLSSESTVSRIRTEHFPLTLESARPSHTSQYLCASTGGRLAEAFFGQGTRLTVV.

The chain carries TRBV7-7 and TRBJ2-2; 8 nucleotides align to TRBD2. Germline V CDR1 and CDR2: SSHAT, FNYEAQ (reference sequence). This CDR3 spans 14 amino acids. CDR3: CASRPPGGDGELFF. The CDR3 DNA reads TGTGCTAGCCGCCCTCCCGGGGGGGACGGGGAGCTGTTTTTT.

The chain recombines TRBV29-1 with TRBJ2-5; the match to TRBD1 covers 7 bases. Germline CDR1 and CDR2: SQVTM and ANQGSEA. The CDR3 is 13 residues long. V was clipped by 6 bases and J by 2 bases; unmatched bases: 6. Written as DNA, the CDR3 is TGCAGCGTCAGGACAGGCCCACAAGAGACCCAGTACTTC. It codes for CSVRTGPQETQYF.

The chain is built from TRBV13 and TRBJ2-1; D ambiguous. Germline V gene lookup returns CDR1 PRHDT and CDR2 FYEKMQ (reference sequence). Trimming cost V 1 base and J 6 bases, with 4 bases left between them. The CDR3 runs 12 residues. This CDR3 is CASSLDFNEQFF. The CDR3 region has the DNA TGTGCCAGCAGCTTAGATTTCAATGAGCAGTTCTTC.

This clone was counted a single time. Relative to the germline gene, one junction end is altered; a read error may explain this. The rearrangement uses TRBV27 and TRBJ2-7, with D possibly TRBD1 on 5 matching bases. Germline CDR1 reads MNHEY; CDR2 reads SMNVEV (reference sequence). This CDR3 has 15 amino acids. CDR3 sequence: CASSVSQGSPYEQYF. The CDR3 nucleotides read TGTGCCAGCAGTGTATCGCAGGGAAGTCCATACGAGCAGTACTTC.

This chain links TRBV5-1 with TRBJ1-2; D is unresolved. The ends were cut back, 5 bases at V and 3 bases at J, with 11 bases in the middle. Germline lookup yields CDR1 SGHRS and CDR2 YFSETQ. This CDR3 contains 13 residues. The DNA of the CDR3 is TGCGCCAGCAGGGTGGACGGCGACTATGGCTACACCTTC. Protein sequence: CASRVDGDYGYTF.

V and J are TRBV9 and TRBJ2-2; TRBD1 is a possible D gene (7 bases). CDR1 SGDLS and CDR2 YYNGEE come from the germline V gene. CDR3 length: 18 residues. The V and J ends lost 4 bases and 3 bases respectively, with 22 bases between them. In DNA, the CDR3 is TGTGCCAGCAGCTCATATATGTGGAGGGGGCAAGACACCGGGGAGCTGTTTTTT. It codes for CASSSYMWRGQDTGELFF.

Only one count was recorded for this clone. V usage is TRBV9 and J usage is TRBJ2-1, with D uncertain. The V end lost 0 bases, the J end lost 4 bases, and 8 bases lay between the germline ends. The germline gives CDR1 SGDLS, CDR2 YYNGEE. The CDR3 is 14 amino acids. The CDR3 loop reads CASSVGPGYNEQFF. The CDR3 DNA sequence: TGTGCCAGCAGCGTAGGTCCAGGTTACAATGAGCAGTTCTTC.

This clone was seen only a few times. The rearrangement links TRBV7-9 to TRBJ2-2; D uncertain. CDR1 and CDR2 from the germline V gene are SEHNR and FQNEAQ (reference sequence). The V and J ends lost 8 bases and 0 bases respectively, with 10 bases between them. CDR3 length: 14 residues. This chain's CDR3 is CASARTANTGELFF. The CDR3 bases are TGTGCCAGCGCTAGGACGGCGAACACCGGGGAGCTGTTTTTT.

The V and J genes are TRBV7-9 and TRBJ2-7, with D uncertain. CDR1 is SEHNR and CDR2 is FQNEAQ in the germline V gene (reference sequence). The CDR3 has 12 residues. V was clipped by 5 bases and J by 2 bases, with 7 bases between them. The CDR3 protein is CASSIRTYEQYF. CDR3 coding DNA: TGTGCCAGCAGCATACGGACCTACGAGCAGTACTTC.

J is TRBJ2-5 and V is TRBV7-9, with D tentatively TRBD1 (5 bases). V was trimmed by 5 bases and J by 5 bases, leaving 15 bases between them. The V gene's germline CDR1 is SEHNR and CDR2 FQNEAQ (reference sequence). This CDR3 has 14 amino acids. CDR3 DNA: TGTGCCAGCAGCGTCCGTGGGGCTGGGGAGACCCAGTACTTC. Protein: CASSVRGAGETQYF. Together with reference TRBV7-9 and TRBJ2-5, the CDR3 gives the full variable domain: DTGVSQNPRHKITKRGQNVTFRCDPISEHNRLYWYRQTLGQGPEFLTYFQNEAQLEKSRLLSDRFSAERPKGSFSTLEIQRTEQGDSAMYLCASSVRGAGETQYFGPGTRLLVL.

The DNA of the CDR3 is TGCGCCAGCAGCCAAAAAAACAGGGGGGCGAACACTGAAGCTTTCTTT. This sequence encodes CASSQKNRGANTEAFF. The rearrangement joins TRBV4-1 to TRBJ1-1; 8 positions agree with TRBD1. With 2 bases clipped from V and 1 base from J, the junction kept 6 bases outside the gene matches. Germline lookup yields CDR1 MGHRA and CDR2 YSYEKL. The CDR3 loop spans 16 amino acids.

This chain uses TRBV7-3 with TRBJ2-1; D not resolved. Trimming left V 2 bases short and J 9 bases short, with 11 bases between. This CDR3 is 13 amino acids long. Germline V gene data show CDR1 as SGHTA and CDR2 as FQGTGA. The CDR3 DNA sequence: TGTGCCAGCAGCTTAGCGGAGTCACTTGAGCAGTTCTTC. It translates to CASSLAESLEQFF.